The rows below give T cell receptor beta chains drawn from one sample of a study of blood T cells in healthy people across ages. TCRdb reprocessed the 5' RACE reads via MiXCR and lists one record per CDR3 protein. The sample consists of roughly 2 million distinct CDR3 sequences, around 48% of them appearing once. Material for sequencing was blood. All receptors derive from a woman aged 40 to 50 in good health. CDR3s include the opening cysteine and the closing phenylalanine or tryptophan. Each record gives: CDR3 length, clone size, J gene, D gene, V gene, CDR3 DNA, CDR3 protein. D genes are given only for firm matches. Clone size is stated in some rows and not others, as once, few, many or a class when expanded.

17 NA TRBJ2-3 NA TRBV11-2 TGTGCCAGCAGCTTAGCCCACAGGGAAGGGGTCACAGAGACGCAGTATTTT CASSLAHREGVTETQYF
14 NA TRBJ2-3 TRBD2 TRBV6-2/TRBV6-3 TGTGCCAGCACCCTGGGGGGGGTGTCAGATACGCAGTATTTT CASTLGGVSDTQYF
14 NA TRBJ2-7 NA TRBV28 TGTGCCATCGACGGAGGGCATATCTCCTACGAGCAGTACTTC CAIDGGHISYEQYF
14 NA TRBJ1-6 NA TRBV7-2 TGTGCCAGCGGTTTGAGCTCCTATAATTCACCCCTCCACTTT CASGLSSYNSPLHF
17 many TRBJ1-6 NA TRBV4-1 TGCGCCAGCAGCCAAGATCCGGGAGCCGGGAATAATTCACCCCTCCACTTT CASSQDPGAGNNSPLHF
16 NA TRBJ2-3 NA TRBV5-1 TGCGCCAGCAGAAATCAACCGGGACTTGGCACAGATACGCAGTATTTT CASRNQPGLGTDTQYF
15 few TRBJ2-7 TRBD1 TRBV6-1 TGTGCCAGCATGGTAGGGACAGGGGTCTCCTACGAGCAGTACTTC CASMVGTGVSYEQYF
13 NA TRBJ1-1 NA TRBV6-5 TGTGCCAGCAGTTATATGAGGGGGACTGAAGCTTTCTTT CASSYMRGTEAFF
14 NA TRBJ2-2 TRBD1 TRBV7-6 TGTGCCAGCAGACGGACAGGGGTTACCGGGAAGCTGTTTTTT CASRRTGVTGKLFF
15 NA TRBJ2-7 NA TRBV9 TGTGCCAGCAGCGTAGACCTGGGAAGGTTCTACGAGCAGTACTTC CASSVDLGRFYEQYF
15 NA TRBJ1-2 NA TRBV4-3 TGCGCCAGCAGCCAAGATGTCGGGGACGCCTATGGCTACACCTTC CASSQDVGDAYGYTF